This T cell receptor beta chain was sequenced for a study of CD8 T cells in ankylosing spondylitis (dated by TCRdb to the late 2010s). Regarding the study in general: To find TCR variants linked to disease, the study profiled T cell receptor beta repertoires in ankylosing spondylitis patients and healthy donors. The full study cohort was made up of about 24 ankylosing spondylitis patients and roughly 98 healthy donors. Peripheral blood samples were taken, and synovial fluid was additionally collected from ankylosing spondylitis patients. Findings and caveats that apply to the study as a whole: Some motif variants were previously reported in synovial fluid and blood of reactive arthritis patients, suggesting common disease-initiation mechanisms. Significant enrichment of the disease-linked clones was reported in matched synovial fluid samples from ankylosing spondylitis patients. A TCR beta motif made up of several highly homologous amino acid variants appeared to be characteristic of blood from ankylosing spondylitis patients. The disease-linked clones showed a CD8+ phenotype and occurred at relatively low frequencies in peripheral blood.

The instrument was an Illumina HiSeq 2500. Quantitative 5'-RACE with molecular barcodes was the method used to prepare the TCR beta libraries. Processing in the source paper ran as follows. A new computational method, built on a probabilistic model of VDJ rearrangement, was used to identify disease-linked TCR variants. TCRdb redid the processing of the public reads, applying fastp at Q25 and MiXCR, and retained in-frame beta chains. Here each entry gathers all rows of one CDR3 protein and keeps the most common genes and DNA. The V and J calls here are based on TCRdb, not the publication. The table for this sample lists about 130,000 distinct CDR3 sequences; roughly 13% of them were counted only once. Together, the top ten hold 2.5% to 3.5% of the sample. V is pruned by 2 bases and J by 5 bases, leaving 5 bases of the junction without a gene match. From a lookup of the germline V gene, CDR1 and CDR2 are SGHAT and FQNNGV. The CDR3 contains 16 residues, cysteine and phenylalanine counted. The kept DNA is CDR3 alone, 48 bases in frame from the first base.

A word on this clonotype: The antigen this receptor binds is unknown. Per-base qualities were not stored, and no clone one base away is much larger.

The receptor was derived from a female donor with ankylosing spondylitis or in good health (not recorded which). The V and J segments used are TRBV11-2 and TRBJ2-2; the junction holds 10 bases that match TRBD2. Sequencing was performed on blood, either unsorted or a sorted T cell fraction (not recorded which). Read as DNA, the sequence is TGTGCCAGCAGCTTATCCCCTAGCGGGAGTACCGGGGAGCTGTTTTTT. Translated, it gives CASSLSPSGSTGELFF.